This T cell receptor (beta chain) originates from a study of T-cell memory formation after mild COVID-19. About the study: Across donors, TCR clusters were largely donor specific.

Regarding the study as a whole: Pre-infection memory already had some responding clones, implying cross-reactive memory joined. Of the contracting clones, CD4+ ones lay mainly in CM and EM, and CD8+ ones in EMRA. Contracting clones from day 15 to 85 had balanced CD4/CD8; later expanders favoured CD4+.

As concerns this clonotype: Its antigen is currently unknown.

TCRdb redid the calling of the 5' RACE reads with MiXCR, one entry per CDR3 protein. The table has some 48,000 distinct CDR3 sequences, 25% to 35% seen once; the top ten hold 40% to 50%. The TCR comes from a man aged 18 to 29 who had mild COVID-19 (a few samples of this study predate the infection). Cell type and time point are not known. The sample comprised PBMCs or a T cell subset sorted from them (not recorded which).

The CDR3 reads CATSDYLGKVETQYF. CDR3 bases: TGTGCCACCAGTGATTATCTGGGGAAGGTAGAGACCCAGTACTTC. This chain uses TRBV24-1 with TRBJ2-5, with D hard to call. The CDR3 sequence is 15 residues long. Trimming stripped 2 bases from V and 4 bases from J, with 13 bases between. Per germline, CDR1 KGHDR and CDR2 SFDVKD.